Below, one T cell receptor (beta chain) is given with its context. Sequencing was performed with immunoSEQ multiplex PCR; in TCRdb, only in-frame clones are kept and a portion is missing. The table has about 170,000 clones, 84% seen once; the top ten hold under 8.5%. The sample belongs to a study of blood T cell repertoires in COVID-19. The CDR3 is 12 amino acids. Germline V gene lookup returns CDR1 MNHEY and CDR2 SVGEGT. Deletions cut 5 bases from V and 3 bases from J, with 8 bases between. This chain uses TRBV6-2 or TRBV6-3 with TRBJ2-7; D unresolved. The sample was peripheral blood. The TCR originated in a man in his forties who had recovered from COVID-19. CDR3 protein: CASSTGSYEQYF. The CDR3 bases are TGTGCCAGCAGTACCGGTAGCTACGAGCAGTACTTC.